A selection of T cell receptor beta chains follows, all from one sample in a study of blood T cell repertoires in COVID-19. This table comes from immunoSEQ multiplex PCR, and its TCRdb copy is limited to in-frame clones, with some not included. The table records 130,000 to 150,000 clones, over 70% of them present only once. Sequenced: peripheral blood. All receptors derive from a woman aged 55-70 years with acute or convalescent COVID-19. Each CDR3 is given with its conserved first and last residue. A D gene is named only where the DNA matches it firmly. Some rows have no size entry. The others give once, few or many, or a class for an expanded clone.

D gene	V gene	J gene	clone size	CDR3 DNA	CDR3 protein
.	TRBV5-6	TRBJ2-1	.	TGTGCCAGCAGCTTGTCGAATGAGCAGTTCTTC	CASSLSNEQFF
TRBD1	TRBV19	TRBJ1-6	.	TGTGCCAGTAGGCTCGGGACAGGGGATTTTATTTCACCCCTCCACTTT	CASRLGTGDFISPLHF
TRBD2	TRBV27	TRBJ2-5	once	TGTGCCAGCAGCTCCAGACTAGCGGGAGGTCGCGAGACCCAGTACTTC	CASSSRLAGGRETQYF
TRBD2	TRBV27	TRBJ2-2	.	TGTGCCAGCAGTGCGGGACTAGCCGGGGAGCTGTTTTTT	CASSAGLAGELFF
TRBD2	TRBV7-6	TRBJ2-3	.	TGTGCCAGCAGCTTACTAGCGGGAGGGCCATCTACGCAGTATTTT	CASSLLAGGPSTQYF
.	TRBV11-2	TRBJ2-7	.	TGTGCCAGCAGCCCAAAGACAAACGAGCAGTACTTC	CASSPKTNEQYF
.	TRBV28	TRBJ1-6	once	TGTGCCAGCAGTTTAGGTCAGGGGTACTCCTATAATTCACCCCTCCACTTT	CASSLGQGYSYNSPLHF
TRBD2	TRBV2	TRBJ2-1	.	TGTGCCAGCAGTCGACTAGCGGGGGTATCCCCTAGAGCTGAGCAGTTCTTC	CASSRLAGVSPRAEQFF
TRBD2	TRBV19	TRBJ2-1	.	TGTGCCAGTAGTATTTCGCGCCCGGGGGGAGGTGAGCAGTTCTTC	CASSISRPGGGEQFF
.	TRBV6-6	TRBJ2-7	once	TGTGCCAGCAGTTACACTTTTTCGGATTCGGGCGAGCAGTACTTC	CASSYTFSDSGEQYF
TRBD2	TRBV24-1	TRBJ2-3	.	TGTGCCACCAGTGCCCCCCTGGGAGGGGATACGCAGTATTTT	CATSAPLGGDTQYF
.	TRBV19	TRBJ2-5	many	TGTGCCAGTAGTATTTTCCGGGGAAGTCAAGAGACCCAGTACTTC	CASSIFRGSQETQYF
.	TRBV6-2/TRBV6-3	TRBJ1-2	.	TGTGCCAGCAGCCCCTTCCAGGTCCCCTATGGCTACACCTTC	CASSPFQVPYGYTF
.	TRBV7-9	TRBJ2-1	.	TGTGCCAGCAGCTTAGAACTAGGAGATACGTTCTTC	CASSLELGDTFF
.	TRBV29-1	TRBJ2-1	once	TGCAGCGTTGGTACCGGGTCTTACAATGAGCAGTTCTTC	CSVGTGSYNEQFF
.	TRBV7-9	TRBJ2-7	few	TGTGCCAGCAGCCCCCCCACCTACGAGCAGTACTTC	CASSPPTYEQYF